The source of this T cell receptor (beta chain) is a study of T cells in Graves' hyperthyroidism and ophthalmopathy. Study summary: Blood was drawn when the patient was first diagnosed and still untreated.

Amplification of TCR beta CDR3 regions was performed using RNA transcripts as template. Carried out on the TCR CDR3, a first-round RT-PCR used the HTBI primer set. TCRdb reanalysed the multiplex PCR reads using MiXCR and keeps one entry per CDR3 protein. Here the sample spans 450,000 to 500,000 distinct CDR3 sequences, less than 25% being singletons. Study-level points and caveats: The authors' 13 V-J model separated ophthalmopathy from stable hyperthyroidism.

As regards this clonotype: The antigen remains unidentified.

The sequenced sample consisted of blood. The clonotype originates from an older woman with Graves' ophthalmopathy.

CDR3 sequence: CASSTGQGAHNEAFF. The CDR3 nucleotides are TGTGCCAGCAGCACGGGACAGGGGGCGCATAATGAAGCTTTCTTT. The V gene is TRBV5-5, the J gene TRBJ1-1; 12 positions agree with TRBD1. With V trimmed by 4 bases and J by 7 bases, 8 bases remained unmatched. Germline V lookup: CDR1 SGHKS, CDR2 YYEKEE (reference sequence). The CDR3 has 15 amino acids.